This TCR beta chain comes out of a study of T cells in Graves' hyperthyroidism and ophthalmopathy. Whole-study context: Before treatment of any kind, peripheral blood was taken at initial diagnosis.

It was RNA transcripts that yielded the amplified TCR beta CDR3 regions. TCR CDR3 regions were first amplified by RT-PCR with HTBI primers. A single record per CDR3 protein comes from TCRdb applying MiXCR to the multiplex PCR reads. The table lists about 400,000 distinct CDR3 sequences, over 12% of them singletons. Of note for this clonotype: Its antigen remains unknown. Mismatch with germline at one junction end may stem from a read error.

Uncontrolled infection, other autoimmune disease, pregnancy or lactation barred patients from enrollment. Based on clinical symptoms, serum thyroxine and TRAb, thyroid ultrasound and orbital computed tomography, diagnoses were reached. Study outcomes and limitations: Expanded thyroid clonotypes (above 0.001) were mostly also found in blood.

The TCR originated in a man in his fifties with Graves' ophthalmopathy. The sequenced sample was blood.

The CDR3 DNA reads as TGTCCCAGTAGTATCCCAGGCCCTGGGGCCAACGTCCTGACTTTC. This translates into CPSSIPGPGANVLTF. The genes are TRBV19 and TRBJ2-6; D call uncertain. The CDR3 totals 15 residues. Germline assignment: CDR1 LNHDA and CDR2 SQIVND (reference sequence).